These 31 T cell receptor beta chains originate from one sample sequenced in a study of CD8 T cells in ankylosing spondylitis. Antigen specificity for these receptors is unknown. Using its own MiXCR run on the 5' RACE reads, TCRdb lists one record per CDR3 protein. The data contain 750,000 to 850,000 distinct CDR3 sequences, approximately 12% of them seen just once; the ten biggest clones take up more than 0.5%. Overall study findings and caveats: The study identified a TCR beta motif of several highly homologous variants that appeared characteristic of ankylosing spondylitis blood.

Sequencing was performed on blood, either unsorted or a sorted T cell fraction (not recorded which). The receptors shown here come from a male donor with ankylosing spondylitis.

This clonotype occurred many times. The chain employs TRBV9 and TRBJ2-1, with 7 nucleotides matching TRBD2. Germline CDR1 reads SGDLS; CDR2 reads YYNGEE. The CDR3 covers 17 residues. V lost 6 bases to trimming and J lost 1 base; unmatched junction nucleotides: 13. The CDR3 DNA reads TGTGCCAGCACACAAAAGAGACTAGCAGGTTCCTACAATGAGCAGTTCTTC. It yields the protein CASTQKRLAGSYNEQFF. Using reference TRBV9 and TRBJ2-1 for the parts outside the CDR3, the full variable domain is DSGVTQTPKHLITATGQRVTLRCSPRSGDLSVYWYQQSLDQGLQFLIQYYNGEERAKGNILERFSAQQFPDLHSELNLSSLELGDSALYFCASTQKRLAGSYNEQFFGPGTRLTVL.

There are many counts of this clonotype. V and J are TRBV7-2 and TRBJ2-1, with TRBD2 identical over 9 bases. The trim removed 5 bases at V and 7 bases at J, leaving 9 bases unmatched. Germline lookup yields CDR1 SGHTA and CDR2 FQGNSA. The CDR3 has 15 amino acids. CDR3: CASSQGVAGANEQFF. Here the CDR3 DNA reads TGTGCCAGCAGCCAGGGGGTAGCGGGAGCAAATGAGCAGTTCTTC.

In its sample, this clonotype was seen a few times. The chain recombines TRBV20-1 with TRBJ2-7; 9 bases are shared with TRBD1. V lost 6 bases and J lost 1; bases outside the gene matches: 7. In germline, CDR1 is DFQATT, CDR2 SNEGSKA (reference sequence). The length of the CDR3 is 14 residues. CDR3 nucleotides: TGCAGTGCACCGGGACAGGGCAATTCCTACGAGCAGTACTTC. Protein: CSAPGQGNSYEQYF.

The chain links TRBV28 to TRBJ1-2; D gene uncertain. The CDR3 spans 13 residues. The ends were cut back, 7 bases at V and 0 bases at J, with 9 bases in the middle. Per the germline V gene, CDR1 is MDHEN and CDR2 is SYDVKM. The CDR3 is CASTPNPNYGYTF. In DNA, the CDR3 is TGTGCCAGCACCCCCAACCCTAACTATGGCTACACCTTC.

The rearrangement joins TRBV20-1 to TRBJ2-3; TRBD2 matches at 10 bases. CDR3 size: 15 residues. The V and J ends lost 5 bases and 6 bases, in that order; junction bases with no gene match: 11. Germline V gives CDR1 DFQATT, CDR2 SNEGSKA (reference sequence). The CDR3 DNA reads TGCAGTGCTCCCTCCCGGACTAGCGGAGGGGATACGCAGTATTTT. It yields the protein CSAPSRTSGGDTQYF.

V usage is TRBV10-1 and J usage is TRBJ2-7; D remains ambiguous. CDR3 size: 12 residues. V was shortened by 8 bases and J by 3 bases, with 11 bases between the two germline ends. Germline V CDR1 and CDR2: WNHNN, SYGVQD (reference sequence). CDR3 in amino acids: CASPQVFYEQYF. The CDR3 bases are TGCGCCAGCCCCCAAGTATTCTACGAGCAGTACTTC.

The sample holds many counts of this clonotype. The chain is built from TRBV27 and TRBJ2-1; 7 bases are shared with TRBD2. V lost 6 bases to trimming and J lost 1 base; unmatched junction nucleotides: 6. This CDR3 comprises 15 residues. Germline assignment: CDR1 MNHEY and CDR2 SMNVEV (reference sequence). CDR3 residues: CASREAGSSYNEQFF. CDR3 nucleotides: TGTGCCAGCAGAGAAGCGGGGAGTTCCTACAATGAGCAGTTCTTC.

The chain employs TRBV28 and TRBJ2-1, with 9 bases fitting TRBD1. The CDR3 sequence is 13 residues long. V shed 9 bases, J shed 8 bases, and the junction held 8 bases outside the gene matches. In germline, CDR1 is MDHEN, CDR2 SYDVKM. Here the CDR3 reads CASGSRQGDEQFF. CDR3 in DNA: TGTGCCAGTGGGAGCCGACAGGGGGATGAGCAGTTCTTC.

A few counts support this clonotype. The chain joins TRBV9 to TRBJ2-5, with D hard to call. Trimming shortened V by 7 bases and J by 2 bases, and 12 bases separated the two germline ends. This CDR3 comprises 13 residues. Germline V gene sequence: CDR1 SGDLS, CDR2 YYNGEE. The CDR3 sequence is CASSGRPQETQYF. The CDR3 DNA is TGTGCCAGCTCGGGCAGGCCGCAAGAGACCCAGTACTTC.

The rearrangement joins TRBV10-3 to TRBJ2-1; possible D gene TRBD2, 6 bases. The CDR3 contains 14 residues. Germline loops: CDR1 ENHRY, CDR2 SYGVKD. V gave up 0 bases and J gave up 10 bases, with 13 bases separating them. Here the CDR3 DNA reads TGTGCCATCAGTGAGTCCCTGATTGGAGGGGAGCAGTTCTTC. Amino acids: CAISESLIGGEQFF.

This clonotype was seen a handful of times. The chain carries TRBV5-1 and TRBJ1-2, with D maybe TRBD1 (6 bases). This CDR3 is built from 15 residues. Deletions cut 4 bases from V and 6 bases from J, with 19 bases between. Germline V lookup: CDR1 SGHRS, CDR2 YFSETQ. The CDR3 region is CASSQYLDRSNGYTF. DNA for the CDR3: TGCGCCAGCAGCCAATACCTGGACAGATCGAATGGCTACACCTTC.

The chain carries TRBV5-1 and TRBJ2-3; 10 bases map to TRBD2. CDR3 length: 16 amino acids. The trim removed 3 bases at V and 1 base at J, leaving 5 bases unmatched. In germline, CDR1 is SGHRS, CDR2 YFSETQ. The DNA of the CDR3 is TGCGCCAGCAGCTCCTTTACTAGCGGGGGCACAGATACGCAGTATTTT. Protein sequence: CASSSFTSGGTDTQYF.

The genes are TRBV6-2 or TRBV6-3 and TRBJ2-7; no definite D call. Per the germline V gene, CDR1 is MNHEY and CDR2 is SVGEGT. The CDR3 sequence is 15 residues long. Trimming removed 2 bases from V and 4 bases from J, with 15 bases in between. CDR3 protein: CASSYPRAKGYEQYF. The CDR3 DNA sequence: TGTGCCAGCAGTTACCCCCGCGCCAAGGGTTACGAGCAGTACTTC.

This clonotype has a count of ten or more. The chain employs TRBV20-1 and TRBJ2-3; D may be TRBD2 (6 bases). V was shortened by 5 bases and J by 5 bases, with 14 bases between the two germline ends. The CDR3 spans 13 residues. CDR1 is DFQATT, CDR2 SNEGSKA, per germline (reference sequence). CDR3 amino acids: CSAPGGRGDTQYF. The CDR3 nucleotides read TGCAGTGCTCCTGGGGGGAGAGGAGATACGCAGTATTTT.

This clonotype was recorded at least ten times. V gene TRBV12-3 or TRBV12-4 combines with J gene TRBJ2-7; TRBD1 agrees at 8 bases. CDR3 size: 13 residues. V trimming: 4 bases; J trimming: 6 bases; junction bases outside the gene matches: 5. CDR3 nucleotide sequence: TGTGCCAGCAGTTCGACAGGGGTCGGCGAGCAGTACTTC. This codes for CASSSTGVGEQYF.

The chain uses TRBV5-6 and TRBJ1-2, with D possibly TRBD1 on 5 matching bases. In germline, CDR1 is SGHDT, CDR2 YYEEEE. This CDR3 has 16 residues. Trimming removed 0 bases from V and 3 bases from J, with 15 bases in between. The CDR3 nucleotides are TGTGCCAGCAGCTTGGGGGTCAGGGCGGTGGACTATGGCTACACCTTC. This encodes CASSLGVRAVDYGYTF.

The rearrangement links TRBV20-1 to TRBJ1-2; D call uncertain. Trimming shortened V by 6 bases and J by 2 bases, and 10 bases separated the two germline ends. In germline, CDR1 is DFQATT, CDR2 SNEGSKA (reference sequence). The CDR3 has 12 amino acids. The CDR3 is CSAADLNYGYTF. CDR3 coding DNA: TGCAGTGCCGCTGACCTCAACTATGGCTACACCTTC.

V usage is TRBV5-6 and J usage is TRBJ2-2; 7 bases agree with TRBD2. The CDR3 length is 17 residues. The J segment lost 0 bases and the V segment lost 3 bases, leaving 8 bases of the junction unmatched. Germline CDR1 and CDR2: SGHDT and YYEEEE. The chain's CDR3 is CASSSLSGRANTGELFF. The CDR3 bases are TGTGCCAGCAGCTCTCTCTCAGGGAGGGCGAACACCGGGGAGCTGTTTTTT.

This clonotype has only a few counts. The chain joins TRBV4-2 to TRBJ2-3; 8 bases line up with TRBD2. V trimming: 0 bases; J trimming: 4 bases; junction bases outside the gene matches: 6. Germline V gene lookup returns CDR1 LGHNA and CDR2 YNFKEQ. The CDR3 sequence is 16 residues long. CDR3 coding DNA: TGTGCCAGCAGCCAAGATGGAAGCGGGAGCGCAGATACGCAGTATTTT. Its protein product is CASSQDGSGSADTQYF.

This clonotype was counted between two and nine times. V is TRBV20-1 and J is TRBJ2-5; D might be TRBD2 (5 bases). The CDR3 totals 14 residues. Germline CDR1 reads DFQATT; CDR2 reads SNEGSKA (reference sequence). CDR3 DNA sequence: TGCAGCGTGCTAGGGAGACTTCGGGTAGAGACCCAGTACTTC. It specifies CSVLGRLRVETQYF.

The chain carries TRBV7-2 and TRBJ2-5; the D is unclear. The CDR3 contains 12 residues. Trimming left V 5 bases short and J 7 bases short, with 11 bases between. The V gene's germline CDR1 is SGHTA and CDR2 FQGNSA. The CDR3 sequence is CASSPQMWTQYF. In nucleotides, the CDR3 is TGTGCCAGCAGCCCCCAGATGTGGACCCAGTACTTC. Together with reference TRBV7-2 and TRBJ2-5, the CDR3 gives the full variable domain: GAGVSQSPSNKVTEKGKDVELRCDPISGHTALYWYRQSLGQGLEFLIYFQGNSAPDKSGLPSDRFSAERTGGSVSTLTIQRTQQEDSAVYLCASSPQMWTQYFGPGTRLLVL.

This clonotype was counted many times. The CDR3 spells CASSANHQGPHGYTF. Here the CDR3 DNA reads TGTGCCAGCAGCGCGAACCATCAGGGTCCCCATGGCTACACCTTC. V and J are TRBV9 and TRBJ1-2; D may be TRBD1 (5 bases). The length of the CDR3 is 15 residues. CDR1 is SGDLS and CDR2 is YYNGEE in the germline V gene. Deletions cut 3 bases from V and 6 bases from J, with 18 bases between.

The CDR3 protein is CASSLDSNSVGTQYF. Here the CDR3 DNA reads TGTGCCAGCAGCCTGGACTCTAACTCGGTCGGGACCCAGTACTTC. The chain recombines TRBV7-2 with TRBJ2-5; a weak D match, TRBD2 (5 bases). V dropped 5 bases and J dropped 7 bases, with 20 bases sitting between them. Germline CDR1 SGHTA, CDR2 FQGNSA. The CDR3 covers 15 residues.

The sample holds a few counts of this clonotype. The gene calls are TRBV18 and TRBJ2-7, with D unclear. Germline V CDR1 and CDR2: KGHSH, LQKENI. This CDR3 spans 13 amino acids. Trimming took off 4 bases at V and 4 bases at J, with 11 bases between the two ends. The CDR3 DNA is TGTGCCAGCTCACTGCTACAGAGTTACGAGCAGTACTTC. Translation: CASSLLQSYEQYF. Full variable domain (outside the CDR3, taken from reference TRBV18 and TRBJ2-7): NAGVMQNPRHLVRRRGQEARLRCSPMKGHSHVYWYRQLPEEGLKFMVYLQKENIIDESGMPKERFSAEFPKEGPSILRIQQVVRGDSAAYFCASSLLQSYEQYFGPGTRLTVT.

The DNA of the CDR3 is TGTGCCAGCAGCCTAGACATTTTAGGGGGCTACACCTTC. Its protein is CASSLDILGGYTF. V gene TRBV7-9 combines with J gene TRBJ1-2; D is undetermined. The CDR3 is 13 amino acids. Germline values: CDR1 SEHNR, CDR2 FQNEAQ (reference sequence). V dropped 5 bases and J dropped 8 bases, with 15 bases sitting between them. Supplemented by reference TRBV7-9 and TRBJ1-2, the full variable domain reads DTGVSQNPRHKITKRGQNVTFRCDPISEHNRLYWYRQTLGQGPEFLTYFQNEAQLEKSRLLSDRFSAERPKGSFSTLEIQRTEQGDSAMYLCASSLDILGGYTFGSGTRLTVV.

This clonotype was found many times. The CDR3 nucleotides read TGTGCCAGCAGCCAAGAGCCGGGGACAGGCCACAATGAGCAGTTCTTC. Residues: CASSQEPGTGHNEQFF. The chain combines TRBV4-2 with TRBJ2-1, with 8 bases identical to TRBD1. The CDR3 runs to 16 residues. Germline lookup yields CDR1 LGHNA and CDR2 YNFKEQ. The V and J ends lost 0 bases and 5 bases, in that order; junction bases with no gene match: 6.

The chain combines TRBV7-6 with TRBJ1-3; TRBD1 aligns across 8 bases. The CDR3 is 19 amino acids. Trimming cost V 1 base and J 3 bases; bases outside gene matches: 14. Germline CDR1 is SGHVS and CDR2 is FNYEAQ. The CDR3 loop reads CASSLVGPATGVVGNTIYF. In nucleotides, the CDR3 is TGTGCCAGCAGCTTAGTGGGGCCGGCGACAGGGGTTGTTGGAAACACCATATATTTT. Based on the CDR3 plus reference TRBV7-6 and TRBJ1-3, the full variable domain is GAGVSQSPRYKVTKRGQDVALRCDPISGHVSLYWYRQALGQGPEFLTYFNYEAQQDKSGLPNDRFSAERPEGSISTLTIQRTEQRDSAMYRCASSLVGPATGVVGNTIYFGEGSWLTVV.

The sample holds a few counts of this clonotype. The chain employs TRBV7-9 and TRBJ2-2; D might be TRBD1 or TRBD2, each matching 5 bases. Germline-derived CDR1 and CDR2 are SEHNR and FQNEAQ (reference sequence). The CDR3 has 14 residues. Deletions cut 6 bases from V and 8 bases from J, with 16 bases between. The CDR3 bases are TGTGCCAGCAGACGGGACCCTCCTTCTGGGGAGCTGTTTTTT. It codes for CASRRDPPSGELFF. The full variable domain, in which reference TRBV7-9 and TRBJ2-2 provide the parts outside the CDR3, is DTGVSQNPRHKITKRGQNVTFRCDPISEHNRLYWYRQTLGQGPEFLTYFQNEAQLEKSRLLSDRFSAERPKGSFSTLEIQRTEQGDSAMYLCASRRDPPSGELFFGEGSRLTVL.

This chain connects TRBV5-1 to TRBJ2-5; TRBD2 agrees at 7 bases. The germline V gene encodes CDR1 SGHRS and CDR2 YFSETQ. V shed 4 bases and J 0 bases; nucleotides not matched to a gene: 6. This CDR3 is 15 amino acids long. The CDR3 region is CASSPQLADQETQYF. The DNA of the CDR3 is TGCGCCAGCAGCCCCCAGCTAGCGGACCAAGAGACCCAGTACTTC.

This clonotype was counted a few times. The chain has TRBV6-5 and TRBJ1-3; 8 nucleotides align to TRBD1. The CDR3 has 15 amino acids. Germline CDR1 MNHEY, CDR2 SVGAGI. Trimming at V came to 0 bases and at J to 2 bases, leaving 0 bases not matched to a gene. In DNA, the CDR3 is TGTGCCAGCAGTTACTCGACAGGGGCTGGAAACACCATATATTTT. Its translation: CASSYSTGAGNTIYF.

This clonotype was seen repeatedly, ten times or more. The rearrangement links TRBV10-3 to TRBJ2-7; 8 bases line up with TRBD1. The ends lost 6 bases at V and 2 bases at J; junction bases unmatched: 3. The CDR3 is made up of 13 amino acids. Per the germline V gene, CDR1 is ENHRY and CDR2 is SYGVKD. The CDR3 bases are TGTGCCATCAGGGGACAGGAAACCTACGAGCAGTACTTC. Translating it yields CAIRGQETYEQYF.